This T cell receptor beta chain was found in a study of coeliac disease. The study, taken as a whole, reports: Lower clonality than controls marked TRB and TRG repertoires from active celiac intraepithelial and lamina propria samples. Of coeliac lamina propria samples, about 55% of the 18 held published gliadin-specific TRB sequences, versus 1 of 6 controls. Intraepithelial and lamina propria fractions were not highly pure.

The data were produced by immunoSEQ multiplex PCR, yet TCRdb's version contains in-frame clones alone and is incomplete. The top ten hold under 8% of the sample, which has 4,500 to 5,500 clones, 70% to 85% seen once. Worth noting for this clone: What it binds is unknown.

The CDR3 spans 16 residues. Trimming took 4 bases from V and 4 from J; bases not matched to a gene: 4. The germline CDR1 and CDR2 sequences are SGHTA and FQGNSA. Sequencing used one aliquot of 500,000 or so cells per fraction. V and J are TRBV7-2 and TRBJ2-3, with 14 bases aligning to TRBD2. This receptor was taken from a man younger than 30 with celiac disease on a gluten-free diet. The sample consisted of lymphocytes from the gut lamina propria. CDR3 coding DNA: TGTGCCAGCAGCTCCCGACTAGCGGGGGGGCCAGATACGCAGTATTTT. Translated, it gives CASSSRLAGGPDTQYF.